This T cell receptor (beta chain) was recovered during a study of blood T cell repertoires in COVID-19. Study at large: Donors in the United States, Italy and Spain gave samples during acute or convalescent COVID-19. PBMCs, B-cell-depleted T cells, or T cells were the source of the cDNA or gDNA that made up the material.

In germline, CDR1 is MGHRA, CDR2 YSYEKL. CDR3 length: 14 amino acids. V was trimmed by 0 bases and J by 7 bases, leaving 10 bases between them. In the original workflow: Nucleated cell counts were estimated from reference gene primer amplification. Generated by immunoSEQ multiplex PCR, the TCRdb table keeps only in-frame clones and is missing some. V and J calls and clone size follow that table, whereas D and trimming were derived from the DNA. This table holds some 130,000 clones, 70% to 90% found once. The chain employs TRBV4-1 and TRBJ1-5; no clear D gene. This TCR was recovered from a man aged 70 or older with active COVID-19. Source material: peripheral blood. The CDR3 loop is CASSQERGSQPQHF. In DNA form, the CDR3 reads TGCGCCAGCAGCCAAGAGCGCGGGAGCCAGCCCCAGCATTTT.